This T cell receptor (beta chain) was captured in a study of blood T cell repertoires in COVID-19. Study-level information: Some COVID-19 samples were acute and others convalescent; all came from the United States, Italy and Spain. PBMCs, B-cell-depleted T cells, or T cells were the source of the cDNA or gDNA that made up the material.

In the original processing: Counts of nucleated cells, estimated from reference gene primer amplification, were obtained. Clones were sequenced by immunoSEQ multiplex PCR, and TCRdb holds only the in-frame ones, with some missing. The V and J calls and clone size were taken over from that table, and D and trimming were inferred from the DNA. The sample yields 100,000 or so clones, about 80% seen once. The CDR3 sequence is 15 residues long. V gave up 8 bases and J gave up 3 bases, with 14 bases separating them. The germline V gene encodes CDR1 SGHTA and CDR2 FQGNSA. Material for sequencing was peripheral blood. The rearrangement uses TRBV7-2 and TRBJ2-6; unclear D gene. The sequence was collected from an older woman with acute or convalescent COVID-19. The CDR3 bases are TGTGCCAGCTCCACAATGACGGGTGGGGCCAACGTCCTGACTTTC. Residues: CASSTMTGGANVLTF.